This TCR beta chain is from a study of cytomegalovirus exposure and HLA in healthy donors. The ends were cut back, 6 bases at V and 2 bases at J, with 16 bases in the middle. This CDR3 has 16 residues. Germline V gene sequence: CDR1 MNHEY, CDR2 SMNVEV (reference sequence). This PCR relied on a set of 60 Vbeta primers and 13 Jbeta primers. Sequencing was performed with immunoSEQ multiplex PCR; in TCRdb, only in-frame clones are kept and a portion is missing. The sample includes around 59,000 clones, about four fifths of them seen just once. All donors participated as healthy donors of bone marrow. The chain is built from TRBV27 and TRBJ2-2; D possibly corresponds to TRBD1 (6 bases). This TCR was sampled from a woman aged 40 to 49 in good health and CMV-seronegative. Specimen: PBMCs. The CDR3: CASSFLGQKNTGELFF. The CDR3, as DNA: TGTGCCAGCAGCTTTCTAGGACAGAAAAACACCGGGGAGCTGTTTTTT.